This passage covers 9 T cell receptor beta chains from one sample sequenced in a study of blood T cell repertoires in COVID-19. Clones were sequenced by immunoSEQ multiplex PCR, and TCRdb holds only the in-frame ones, with some missing. The table includes 65,000 to 80,000 clones, roughly 85% detected once. Sequencing was done on a sample of peripheral blood. The origin of the receptors is a man aged 30 to 39 with acute or convalescent COVID-19.

The CDR3 nucleotides are TGTGCCAGCAGCCGTAGCCCGCGAGGGGAGCAGTTCTTC. Translating gives CASSRSPRGEQFF. This chain connects TRBV7-8 to TRBJ2-1, with a tentative D call TRBD2 (5 bases). The germline gives CDR1 SGHVS, CDR2 FQNEAQ. Trimming removed 5 bases at V and 10 bases at J, with 15 bases between. The CDR3 consists of 13 residues.

The rearrangement links TRBV7-3 to TRBJ2-6; perhaps TRBD1 as D (6 bases). V shed 5 bases and J shed 4 bases, with 9 bases lying between them. The CDR3 loop spans 14 amino acids. Germline lookup yields CDR1 SGHTA and CDR2 FQGTGA. The DNA of the CDR3 is TGTGCCAGCAGCCCAGGGGTCGGGGCCAACGTCCTGACTTTC. Translating gives CASSPGVGANVLTF.

The V gene is TRBV19, the J gene TRBJ2-7; no firm D call. Deletions cut 3 bases from V and 0 bases from J, with 3 bases between. Per germline, CDR1 LNHDA and CDR2 SQIVND (reference sequence). The CDR3 is made up of 12 amino acids. The CDR3 coding sequence is TGTGCCAGTAGTATTCTCTCCTACGAGCAGTACTTC. It is translated as CASSILSYEQYF.

The CDR3 coding sequence is TGTGCCAGTAGCCAGGGAAAGGGTAATTCACCCCTCCACTTT. The encoded protein is CASSQGKGNSPLHF. The rearrangement links TRBV19 to TRBJ1-6; possibly TRBD1 for D (5 bases). The germline gives CDR1 LNHDA, CDR2 SQIVND (reference sequence). This CDR3 spans 14 amino acids. V lost 6 bases to trimming and J lost 6 bases, with 12 bases between them.

V and J are TRBV9 and TRBJ1-6; TRBD1 is a possible D gene (5 bases). Trimming pared 4 bases from V and 9 bases from J, leaving 20 bases between. Germline V gene sequence: CDR1 SGDLS, CDR2 YYNGEE. CDR3 length equals 16 residues. CDR3 nucleotide sequence: TGTGCCAGCAGCCGGGCGGGGGGTTCTGTTGGTTCACCCCTCCACTTT. It specifies CASSRAGGSVGSPLHF.

The J gene is TRBJ2-1, the V gene TRBV30, with a possible D match to TRBD1 (6 bases). Germline assignment: CDR1 GTSNPN and CDR2 SVGIG (reference sequence). CDR3 length: 14 amino acids. V lost 1 base and J 5 bases, leaving 12 bases between the germline ends. The CDR3 DNA follows: TGTGCCTGGAGTGGGGACATGCGTAACAATGAGCAGTTCTTC. The encoded protein is CAWSGDMRNNEQFF. The full variable domain, in which reference TRBV30 and TRBJ2-1 provide the parts outside the CDR3, is SQTIHQWPATLVQPVGSPLSLECTVEGTSNPNLYWYRQAAGRGLQLLFYSVGIGQISSEVPQNLSASRPQDRQFILSSKKLLLSDSGFYLCAWSGDMRNNEQFFGPGTRLTVL.

V usage is TRBV6-5 and J usage is TRBJ1-4; D is unresolved. This CDR3 has 13 residues. Between the trimmed V and J ends, which lost 8 bases and 7 bases, there was a span of 14 bases. Looked up from germline, CDR1 is MNHEY and CDR2 is SVGAGI. The CDR3 protein is CASQTGRGEKLFF. Here the CDR3 DNA reads TGTGCCAGCCAAACCGGTCGGGGTGAAAAACTGTTTTTT.

The gene calls are TRBV18 and TRBJ2-7, with 7 positions matching TRBD2. V shed 3 bases, J shed 6 bases, and the junction held 2 bases outside the gene matches. Germline loops: CDR1 KGHSH, CDR2 LQKENI. The CDR3 length is 12 residues. The chain's CDR3 is CASSPGGVEQYV. CDR3 in DNA: TGTGCCAGCTCACCGGGGGGGGTCGAGCAGTACGTC.

The V gene is TRBV24-1, the J gene TRBJ1-5, with D possibly matching TRBD1 (6 bases). V gave up 10 bases and J gave up 1 base, with 13 bases separating them. Per germline, CDR1 KGHDR and CDR2 SFDVKD. The CDR3 is 14 amino acids. CDR3 protein: CATSDRRSNQPQHF. CDR3 DNA sequence: TGTGCCACAAGCGACAGGCGAAGCAATCAGCCCCAGCATTTT.